The 29 T cell receptor beta chains in this list originate from one sample, sequenced in a study of CD4 T cells in relation to SARS-CoV-2 and coronaviruses. Unexposed donor CD4+ T cells date from about 2011-2018, before the COVID-19 pandemic. CD4+ T cells were isolated from the cells after about nine days of culture. Which antigens these TCRs recognize remains unknown. Some clones are missing from TCRdb's copy, which holds only in-frame ones; the method was immunoSEQ multiplex PCR. The top ten hold roughly 13% of the sample, which has more than 20,000 clones, 65% to 80% seen once. Sequencing input: CD4+ T cells from PBMCs, cultured in vitro. The origin of the receptors is a human donor in good health.

V and J are TRBV7-2 and TRBJ2-1; 9 bases are shared with TRBD1. J gave up 4 bases and V 4 bases, and 5 bases lay outside the gene matches. Germline V lookup: CDR1 SGHTA, CDR2 FQGNSA. The CDR3 runs 15 residues. In DNA, the CDR3 is TGTGCCAGCAGCTCCCAGACAGGGGGATACAATGAGCAGTTCTTC. It yields the protein CASSSQTGGYNEQFF.

The J gene is TRBJ2-7, the V gene TRBV5-8; 8 positions match TRBD2. The CDR3 has 15 amino acids. V dropped 4 bases and J dropped 0; count of bases not matched to a gene: 6. CDR1 is SGHTS, CDR2 YDEGEE, per germline. CDR3 sequence (DNA): TGTGCCAGCAGCCGGGGGGGCGGGAGCTCCTACGAGCAGTACTTC. This encodes CASSRGGGSSYEQYF.

V gene TRBV30 combines with J gene TRBJ2-1; 7 bases are shared with TRBD2. The CDR3 length is 15 residues. Looked up from germline, CDR1 is GTSNPN and CDR2 is SVGIG (reference sequence). V shed 4 bases and J 0 bases; nucleotides not matched to a gene: 6. The CDR3 DNA reads as TGTGCCTGGACCCTAGCGGTGAGCTCCTACAATGAGCAGTTCTTC. This codes for CAWTLAVSSYNEQFF.

J is TRBJ2-2 and V is TRBV7-9; TRBD1 agrees at 7 bases. The germline V gene has CDR1 SEHNR and CDR2 FQNEAQ (reference sequence). The CDR3 totals 16 residues. J gave up 3 bases and V 5 bases, and 9 bases lay outside the gene matches. CDR3 sequence (DNA): TGTGCCAGCAGCCAACCCTGGGACAGAGACACCGGGGAGCTGTTTTTT. Its translation is CASSQPWDRDTGELFF.

This chain connects TRBV6-5 to TRBJ1-2; tentative D call: TRBD1 (5 bases). The CDR3 covers 15 residues. With 6 bases removed from V and 4 bases from J, the gap between germline ends came to 18 bases. Germline loops: CDR1 MNHEY, CDR2 SVGAGI. The CDR3 loop reads CASSRPRGLGYGYTF. In DNA form, the CDR3 reads TGTGCCAGCAGCCGCCCCCGGGGGTTGGGCTATGGCTACACCTTC.

The chain carries TRBV9 and TRBJ2-3; the D gene is possibly TRBD2 (6 bases). Trimming removed 0 bases from V and 6 bases from J, with 11 bases in between. Germline V gene sequence: CDR1 SGDLS, CDR2 YYNGEE. The CDR3 sequence is 14 residues long. This CDR3 is CASSVGLAADTQYF. In DNA, the CDR3 is TGTGCCAGCAGCGTAGGGTTAGCGGCGGATACGCAGTATTTT.

The chain combines TRBV19 with TRBJ1-1; 8 bases fit TRBD1. The CDR3 runs 15 residues. The trim removed 6 bases at V and 2 bases at J, leaving 8 bases unmatched. Germline CDR1 reads LNHDA; CDR2 reads SQIVND (reference sequence). The CDR3 loop reads CASRTGTGVNTEAFF. CDR3 DNA: TGTGCCAGTAGAACCGGGACAGGAGTTAACACTGAAGCTTTCTTT.

The rearrangement links TRBV7-2 to TRBJ2-1; D remains ambiguous. Germline V lookup: CDR1 SGHTA, CDR2 FQGNSA. The CDR3 runs to 15 residues. Trimming cost V 0 bases and J 0 bases, with 6 bases left between them. The CDR3 DNA reads as TGTGCCAGCAGCTTAGCGAGGTCCTCCTACAATGAGCAGTTCTTC. Translating it yields CASSLARSSYNEQFF.

The V call is TRBV12-5, the J call TRBJ2-3, with TRBD2 as a possible D gene (5 bases). Trimming shortened V by 7 bases and J by 0 bases, and 11 bases separated the two germline ends. This CDR3 contains 14 residues. Germline values: CDR1 LGHNT, CDR2 FRNRAP. The CDR3 nucleotides read TGTGCTAGTGTCCGCGGGCCTAGCACAGATACGCAGTATTTT. This encodes CASVRGPSTDTQYF.

V gene TRBV6-1 combines with J gene TRBJ1-1; D call uncertain. There are 16 residues in the CDR3. Trimming pared 4 bases from V and 0 bases from J, leaving 15 bases between. Looked up from germline, CDR1 is MNHNS and CDR2 is SASEGT. CDR3 residues: CASSVTGWAVNTEAFF. The CDR3 nucleotides read TGTGCCAGCAGTGTAACCGGTTGGGCGGTGAACACTGAAGCTTTCTTT.

CDR3 amino acids: CASSSSGRAYEQYF. CDR3 sequence (DNA): TGTGCCAGCAGCTCTAGCGGGAGGGCCTACGAGCAGTACTTC. The chain uses TRBV7-9 and TRBJ2-7, with 12 bases matching TRBD2. This CDR3 is 14 amino acids long. In germline, CDR1 is SEHNR, CDR2 FQNEAQ (reference sequence). V trimming: 4 bases; J trimming: 2 bases; junction bases outside the gene matches: 0.

The chain employs TRBV19 and TRBJ2-3; unclear D gene. The CDR3 spans 11 residues. The ends were cut back, 8 bases at V and 4 bases at J, with 7 bases in the middle. Germline V gene data show CDR1 as LNHDA and CDR2 as SQIVND (reference sequence). CDR3 residues: CASRLADTQYF. The DNA for the CDR3 is TGTGCCAGTCGTTTAGCAGATACGCAGTATTTT.

The V call is TRBV11-2, the J call TRBJ2-2; unclear D gene. Trimming shortened V by 5 bases and J by 5 bases, and 18 bases separated the two germline ends. Germline CDR1 and CDR2: SGHAT and FQNNGV. The CDR3 extends over 16 amino acids. CDR3 residues: CASSPRATLWTGELFF. CDR3 DNA: TGTGCCAGCAGCCCCCGCGCGACCCTGTGGACCGGGGAGCTGTTTTTT. The entire variable domain, with the rest obtained from reference TRBV11-2 and TRBJ2-2, is as follows: EAGVAQSPRYKIIEKRQSVAFWCNPISGHATLYWYQQILGQGPKLLIQFQNNGVVDDSQLPKDRFSAERLKGVDSTLKIQPAKLEDSAVYLCASSPRATLWTGELFFGEGSRLTVL.

The chain combines TRBV30 with TRBJ1-3; D gene uncertain. The CDR3 is made up of 15 amino acids. The germline V gene encodes CDR1 GTSNPN and CDR2 SVGIG (reference sequence). Trimming pared 4 bases from V and 4 bases from J, leaving 17 bases between. The CDR3 nucleotides are TGTGCCTGGACGCCGGGTCTTCTGACAGGAAACACCATATATTTT. Its translation is CAWTPGLLTGNTIYF.

This clone was seen just once. The V call is TRBV7-2, the J call TRBJ2-5; D is possibly TRBD2 (5 bases). Trimming took off 0 bases at V and 5 bases at J, with 10 bases between the two ends. The germline V gene encodes CDR1 SGHTA and CDR2 FQGNSA. This CDR3 has 14 amino acids. CDR3 amino acids: CASSLALGGETQYF. The CDR3 region has the DNA TGTGCCAGCAGCTTAGCGTTGGGCGGGGAGACCCAGTACTTC.

The rearrangement links TRBV19 to TRBJ2-4; 7 nucleotides match TRBD2. This CDR3 has 15 residues. From germline, CDR1 is LNHDA and CDR2 SQIVND (reference sequence). V shed 3 bases, J shed 6 bases, and the junction held 8 bases outside the gene matches. CDR3 coding DNA: TGTGCCAGTAGTATGGGAGGGGAGGTGGGAAACATTCAGTACTTC. Translation gives CASSMGGEVGNIQYF.

The chain employs TRBV5-1 and TRBJ2-7; 7 positions match TRBD2. CDR1 and CDR2 from the germline V gene are SGHRS and YFSETQ. The ends lost 1 base at V and 1 base at J; junction bases unmatched: 5. The CDR3 has 15 residues. The CDR3 loop is CASSLNSGASYEQYF. The CDR3 bases are TGCGCCAGCAGCTTGAACAGCGGGGCTTCCTACGAGCAGTACTTC.

The chain recombines TRBV11-2 with TRBJ1-5; D is perhaps TRBD1 (5 bases). This CDR3 comprises 13 residues. Germline lookup yields CDR1 SGHAT and CDR2 FQNNGV. V lost 0 bases to trimming and J lost 5 bases, with 5 bases between them. The chain's CDR3 is CASSLEGDQPQHF. Here the CDR3 DNA reads TGTGCCAGCAGCTTAGAGGGGGATCAGCCCCAGCATTTT.

The gene calls are TRBV7-3 and TRBJ2-1; TRBD2 matches at 9 bases. V dropped 2 bases and J dropped 10; count of bases not matched to a gene: 9. The germline gives CDR1 SGHTA, CDR2 FQGTGA. The CDR3 spans 15 residues. The CDR3 nucleotides are TGTGCCAGCAGCTTAGATGGCGGGAGGGCAGTGGAGCAGTTCTTC. This translates into CASSLDGGRAVEQFF.

This clone was counted a single time. The genes are TRBV4-1 and TRBJ2-1, with D maybe TRBD1 (6 bases). The CDR3 has 14 amino acids. V lost 1 base, J lost 7 bases, and 11 bases lay in between. Per germline, CDR1 MGHRA and CDR2 YSYEKL. The CDR3 loop reads CASSQASRGNEQFF. In DNA, the CDR3 is TGCGCCAGCAGCCAAGCTTCCAGGGGAAATGAGCAGTTCTTC.

V and J are TRBV9 and TRBJ1-1; D gene unclear. Germline CDR1 is SGDLS and CDR2 is YYNGEE. V shed 0 bases and J shed 4 bases, with 7 bases lying between them. This CDR3 is built from 13 residues. Written as DNA, the CDR3 is TGTGCCAGCAGCGTAGCCGGCCTCACTGAAGCTTTCTTT. Translated, it gives CASSVAGLTEAFF.

The rearrangement uses TRBV10-1 and TRBJ2-3; no firm D call. The CDR3 runs 14 residues. V was shortened by 3 bases and J by 8 bases, with 15 bases between the two germline ends. CDR1 is WNHNN, CDR2 SYGVQD, per germline (reference sequence). The CDR3 region is CASSDSLGGGTQYF. The CDR3 region has the DNA TGCGCCAGCAGTGATTCCCTAGGTGGCGGTACGCAGTATTTT.

This clone was picked up a small number of times. V is TRBV29-1 and J is TRBJ2-3; either TRBD1 or TRBD2 may fit D (5 bases each). The V gene lost 4 bases and the J gene lost 4 bases, with 9 bases spanning the gap. The CDR3 has 12 residues. The germline V gene has CDR1 SQVTM and CDR2 ANQGSEA. CDR3: CSVGGSPDTQYF. The DNA for the CDR3 is TGCAGCGTTGGGGGGTCCCCAGATACGCAGTATTTT.

Here the CDR3 DNA reads TGTGCCAGCAGCAATAGGAGGCTAATCACAGATACGCAGTATTTT. This codes for CASSNRRLITDTQYF. This rearrangement joins TRBV11-1 to TRBJ2-3; D possibly corresponds to TRBD2 (5 bases). Trimming shortened V by 5 bases and J by 2 bases, and 14 bases separated the two germline ends. Germline CDR1 and CDR2: SGHAT and FQDESV (reference sequence). This CDR3 contains 15 residues.

The V gene is TRBV29-1, the J gene TRBJ2-5; TRBD1 aligns across 8 bases. CDR1 is SQVTM and CDR2 is ANQGSEA in the germline V gene. V lost 1 base to trimming and J lost 0 bases; unmatched junction nucleotides: 4. CDR3 length: 15 residues. CDR3 DNA: TGCAGCGTTGAAGGTCACAGGGGGTACCAAGAGACCCAGTACTTC. This gives the protein CSVEGHRGYQETQYF. The full variable domain, in which reference TRBV29-1 and TRBJ2-5 provide the parts outside the CDR3, is SAVISQKPSRDICQRGTSLTIQCQVDSQVTMMFWYRQQPGQSLTLIATANQGSEATYESGFVIDKFPISRPNLTFSTLTVSNMSPEDSSIYLCSVEGHRGYQETQYFGPGTRLLVL.

The chain uses TRBV6-6 and TRBJ1-4; D is possibly TRBD1 (5 bases). V was trimmed by 5 bases and J by 8 bases, leaving 12 bases between them. The CDR3 loop spans 13 amino acids. Germline V gives CDR1 MNHNY, CDR2 SVGAGI (reference sequence). CDR3 DNA sequence: TGTGCCAGCAGTCCCGACAGATTAGAAAAACTGTTTTTT. Translating it yields CASSPDRLEKLFF.

This clone was counted between two and nine times. The CDR3 DNA follows: TGTGCCAGCAGCCAAGGGGAGGCTGGAAACACCATATATTTT. It codes for CASSQGEAGNTIYF. The chain has TRBV3-1 (or the pseudogene TRBV3-2) and TRBJ1-3; D not certain. V lost 1 base and J lost 2, with 6 bases in between. The germline V gene has CDR1 LGHDT and CDR2 YNNKEL (reference sequence). The CDR3 is 14 residues long.

The chain employs TRBV12-5 and TRBJ1-5; the D gene is possibly TRBD1 (5 bases). V was pared by 6 bases and J by 3 bases, with 21 bases between. This CDR3 is 17 amino acids long. Per the germline V gene, CDR1 is LGHNT and CDR2 is FRNRAP. The DNA for the CDR3 is TGTGCTAGTGGGCGCGTGACAGACACTCATCTCAATCAGCCCCAGCATTTT. Residues: CASGRVTDTHLNQPQHF.

The chain uses TRBV11-2 and TRBJ1-3; weak D call: TRBD1 (6 bases). V was trimmed by 2 bases and J by 7 bases, leaving 21 bases between them. From germline, CDR1 is SGHAT and CDR2 FQNNGV. The CDR3 runs to 17 residues. CDR3 amino acids: CASSLLEGVDRINTIYF. Here the CDR3 DNA reads TGTGCCAGCAGCTTATTAGAGGGGGTAGACCGTATCAACACCATATATTTT.